This is a list of T cell receptor beta chains from one sample in a study of blood T cell repertoires in COVID-19. TCRdb's table, derived via immunoSEQ multiplex PCR, lists solely in-frame clones and lacks some. The profile shows about 68,000 clones, roughly nine tenths of them singletons. Sequenced: peripheral blood. The origin of the receptors is a man aged 45-65 years with acute or convalescent COVID-19. The CDR3 runs from the conserved cysteine through the conserved F or W. A D gene is named only where the DNA matches it firmly. Size values are once, few and many counts, or a class for expanded clones, and some rows have none.

j_call | d_call | v_call | clone_size | cdr3_nt | cdr3_aa
TRBJ2-2 | TRBD1 | TRBV7-9 | NA | TGTGCCAGCAGCTCCCAATTAACCCTAGACAGGGGCGGCGGGGAGCTGTTTTTT | CASSSQLTLDRGGGELFF
TRBJ2-7 | TRBD2 | TRBV5-5 | NA | TGTGCCAGCAGAACTGGGCCTAGCGGATCCTACGAGCAGTACTTC | CASRTGPSGSYEQYF
TRBJ1-5 | NA | TRBV28 | once | TGTGCCAGCAGACAGGTCAATCAGCCCCAGCATTTT | CASRQVNQPQHF
TRBJ1-5 | NA | TRBV6-5 | NA | TGTGCCAGCAGCCCCATCGGGCGGACAAATCAGCCCCAGCATTTT | CASSPIGRTNQPQHF
TRBJ1-1 | TRBD1 | TRBV27 | few | TGTGCCAGCACGCTACACAGGGGGAACACTGAAGCTTTCTTT | CASTLHRGNTEAFF
TRBJ1-2 | TRBD1 | TRBV3-1/TRBV3-2 | NA | TGTGCCAGCAGCCAACTGGACAGGTCTAACTATGGCTACACCTTC | CASSQLDRSNYGYTF
TRBJ1-2 | TRBD1 | TRBV7-6 | NA | TGTGCCAGCAGCTCCACAGGGGGCAATGGCTACACCTTC | CASSSTGGNGYTF
TRBJ1-1 | TRBD1 | TRBV4-3 | NA | TGCGCCAGCAGCCCAGGATTCCGGGACAGGGGACTAGCTTTCTTT | CASSPGFRDRGLAFF
TRBJ1-1 | NA | TRBV20-1 | NA | TGCAGTGCTAGTGCTGGAGGGGACACTGAAGCTTTCTTT | CSASAGGDTEAFF
TRBJ2-1 | NA | TRBV6-5 | NA | TGTGCCAGCAGAGTAGCGGCTAGCTACAATGAGCAGTTCTTC | CASRVAASYNEQFF